Listed below are T cell receptor beta chains from one sample, sequenced in a study of tumor-infiltrating lymphocytes in primary liver carcinoma. TCRdb called the multiplex PCR reads again in MiXCR, with one record for every CDR3 protein. Here the sample spans 300,000 to 400,000 distinct CDR3 sequences, less than 75% being singletons. What was sequenced was peripheral blood. These receptors were taken from a man aged 40-55 years with primary liver carcinoma and hepatitis B virus infection. The CDR3 runs from the conserved cysteine through the conserved F or W. D genes are given only for firm matches. Size tells how often a clone was seen (once, few, many) or the class of an expanded clone, and some rows leave it out.

many	TRBJ2-7	TRBV6-1	.	CASSEVGTGEQYF	TGTGCCAGCAGTGAAGTTGGAACGGGTGAGCAGTACTTC
.	TRBJ2-3	TRBV30	TRBD2	CAWSVRSSGSISDTHYF	TGTGCCTGGAGTGTACGGAGTAGCGGGAGTATTTCAGATACGCATTATTTT
few	TRBJ1-1	TRBV12-3/TRBV12-4	TRBD1	CASRDRANTEAFF	TGTGCCAGCCGGGACAGGGCGAACACTGAAGCTTTCTTT
.	TRBJ2-7	TRBV29-1	.	CRVAGTPPYGQYF	TGCAGGGTTGCCGGGACTCCCCCCTACGGGCAGTACTTC
.	TRBJ2-1	TRBV5-4	TRBD2	CASSLPLAGVSEQLF	TGTGCCAGCAGCCTACCACTAGCGGGAGTAAGCGAGCAGCTCTTC
.	TRBJ2-3	TRBV5-6	TRBD1	CARSTSGTGFTDTQYF	TGTGCCCGCAGCACCTCGGGGACAGGGTTCACAGATACGCAGTATTTT
many	TRBJ2-4	TRBV6-2/TRBV6-3	.	CASSYSTWTTKNIQYF	TGTGCCAGCAGTTACTCGACCTGGACTACCAAAAACATTCAGTACTTC
.	TRBJ2-1	TRBV6-5	TRBD2	CASSSSRTSGRYSEKFF	TGTGCCAGCAGTTCCTCGAGGACTAGCGGGAGGTACAGTGAGAAGTTCTTC
.	TRBJ2-3	TRBV12-3/TRBV12-4	.	CASSVEDRSTGTQYF	TGTGCCAGCAGTGTGGAGGACCGAAGCACAGGTACGCAGTATTTT
.	TRBJ2-7	TRBV11-1	.	CANSWDKGSEQYF	TGTGCCAACAGCTGGGACAAGGGGAGCGAGCAGTACTTC
.	TRBJ2-7	TRBV4-2	TRBD2	CASSRTSGTTTSSYEQYF	TGTGCCAGCAGCCGGACTAGCGGGACCACCACCAGCTCCTACGAGCAGTACTTC
.	TRBJ2-7	TRBV4-1	TRBD2	CASSQQLAGYEQYF	TGCGCCAGCAGCCAACAGCTAGCGGGATACGAGCAGTACTTC
many	TRBJ2-7	TRBV10-2	TRBD1	CASSEDETGTYEQYF	TGCGCCAGCAGTGAGGACGAGACAGGGACCTACGAGCAGTACTTC
many	TRBJ2-2	TRBV12-3/TRBV12-4	.	CASRVLWNTGELFF	TGTGCCAGCAGGGTCCTATGGAACACCGGGGAGCTGTTTTTT
many	TRBJ1-1	TRBV4-3	.	CASSQGRQQLNTEAFF	TGCGCCAGCAGCCAAGGTCGGCAACAGCTGAACACTGAAGCTTTCTTT
.	TRBJ1-1	TRBV11-2	.	CASSPQRNTEVFF	TGTGCTAGCAGCCCTCAGAGGAACACTGAAGTTTTCTTT
.	TRBJ2-2	TRBV11-2	.	CASSLERGSDTRVLFF	TGTGCCAGCAGCTTAGAGAGGGGGTCGGACACCAGGGTGCTGTTTTTT
.	TRBJ2-6	TRBV5-1	.	CASSLGRPGANVLTF	TGCGCCAGCAGCTTGGGACGGCCCGGGGCCAACGTCCTGACTTTC
.	TRBJ2-5	TRBV5-1	.	CASSKSGTEETQYF	TGCGCCAGCAGCAAATCCGGGACGGAAGAGACCCAGTACTTC
.	TRBJ2-7	TRBV11-1	TRBD1	CASTDGTGGEQYF	TGTGCCAGCACCGACGGGACAGGGGGGGAGCAGTACTTC
.	TRBJ1-5	TRBV19	TRBD1	CASSRGTGNQPQHF	TGTGCCAGTAGTAGGGGGACAGGGAATCAGCCCCAGCATTTT
.	TRBJ2-2	TRBV4-2	TRBD2	CVSSQSSGNTGELFF	TGTGTCAGCAGCCAATCTAGCGGGAACACCGGGGAGCTGTTCTTT
few	TRBJ2-2	TRBV7-8	.	CAAPGTNGILGTGELFF	TGTGCCGCCCCCGGAACCAATGGAATTCTGGGTACCGGGGAGCTGTTTTTT
.	TRBJ2-3	TRBV28	.	CASSSRLVVFTDTQYF	TGTGCCAGCAGTTCCCGACTAGTAGTGTTCACAGATACGCAGTATTTT
.	TRBJ2-5	TRBV11-2	.	CASSLDLGGGDWDETQYF	TGTGCCAGCAGCTTAGATCTCGGCGGGGGCGATTGGGATGAGACCCAGTACTTC
many	TRBJ1-3	TRBV12-3/TRBV12-4	.	CASSLMDTIYF	TGTGCCAGCAGTTTAATGGACACCATATATTTT
.	TRBJ1-2	TRBV6-6	.	CASSEGGRYGYTF	TGTGCCAGCAGCGAGGGGGGGCGATATGGCTACACCTTC
many	TRBJ2-1	TRBV29-1	.	CSAGGGEKNEQFF	TGCAGCGCCGGGGGTGGGGAAAAGAATGAGCAGTTCTTC
.	TRBJ1-1	TRBV7-9	.	CASWALGGANTEVFF	TGTGCCAGCTGGGCCCTCGGAGGGGCGAACACTGAAGTTTTCTTT
.	TRBJ2-1	TRBV12-3/TRBV12-4	TRBD2	CASKMRQGISGGIDGQFF	TGTGCCAGCAAAATGAGGCAGGGAATTAGCGGGGGTATCGATGGGCAGTTCTTC
.	TRBJ1-5	TRBV5-8	.	CASSFDRSNQPQHF	TGTGCCAGCAGCTTTGACCGTAGCAATCAGCCCCAGCATTTT
.	TRBJ2-7	TRBV20-1	TRBD2	CSAPKAGGAYEQYF	TGCAGTGCTCCGAAGGCGGGAGGGGCCTACGAGCAGTACTTC
many	TRBJ1-2	TRBV6-6	.	CASRQTTATFDGYTF	TGTGCCAGCAGGCAAACGACAGCTACCTTCGATGGCTACACCTTC
.	TRBJ2-7	TRBV13	.	CTSSPTGVGRNEQYF	TGTACCAGCAGCCCAACTGGCGTGGGAAGGAACGAGCAGTACTTC
few	TRBJ2-1	TRBV5-1	TRBD2	CASSPEPASGSTRFF	TGCGCCAGCAGCCCGGAGCCGGCTAGCGGGAGTACCCGGTTCTTC
.	TRBJ2-6	TRBV19	.	CASNLLVSGANVLTF	TGTGCCAGCAACTTACTCGTCTCTGGGGCCAACGTCCTGACTTTC
.	TRBJ2-1	TRBV29-1	.	CSVKIPVQFQFF	TGCAGCGTTAAAATCCCGGTACAATTCCAGTTCTTC
few	TRBJ2-7	TRBV13	.	CASSLVRNTYEQYF	TGTGCCAGCAGCCTGGTCCGAAATACCTACGAGCAGTACTTC
.	TRBJ2-1	TRBV11-2	.	CASRLGGGSNEQFF	TGTGCCAGCAGATTAGGTGGCGGGTCCAATGAGCAGTTCTTC